These T cell receptor beta chains were read from a single sample in a study of beta chain features in type 1 diabetes. Sequencing used immunoSEQ multiplex PCR; TCRdb keeps in-frame clones, though not all of them. The table has 550,000 to 850,000 clones, roughly 13% seen once. Material for sequencing was naive CD4+ T cells from blood. The origin of the receptors is a young man with type 1 diabetes. CDR3s leave out the opening cysteine and the closing phenylalanine or tryptophan. Where a row states a size, it is once, few, many or the class of an expanded clone; other rows omit it.

v_call,clone_size,j_call,cdr3_length,cdr3_aa
TRBV10-3,-,TRBJ2-4,15,AISESILGGDGNIQY
TRBV30,-,TRBJ1-1,12,AWSDGQGPTGAF
TRBV19,-,TRBJ1-1,13,ASSIGGQGATEAF
TRBV10-3,few,TRBJ2-2,14,AISEFSSLNTGELF
TRBV13,few,TRBJ1-4,14,ASIPGDGQVPEKLF
TRBV28,once,TRBJ1-6,14,ASRPDRSSYNSPLH
TRBV27,-,TRBJ2-3,14,ASRYELAGYTDTQY
TRBV11-2,-,TRBJ2-2,11,ASKTTRPGELF
TRBV11-2,few,TRBJ2-1,16,ASSLGSRGGGHHNEQF
TRBV2,-,TRBJ1-2,13,ASSAQGSINHGYT
TRBV9,few,TRBJ1-1,12,ASSARLMNTEAF
TRBV19,few,TRBJ1-5,12,ASRGGLDNQPQH
TRBV2,few,TRBJ1-1,11,ASRAVHLGEAF
TRBV27,few,TRBJ2-7,13,ASARGGTSRGEQY
TRBV7-6,few,TRBJ2-7,13,ASSSGDTLSYEQY
TRBV11-3,-,TRBJ1-1,15,ASSLDGGLIDWTEAF
TRBV7-4,few,TRBJ1-5,14,ASSFGDRGHNQPQH
TRBV14,few,TRBJ1-3,12,ASSQVASGNTIY
TRBV25-1,-,TRBJ1-1,12,ASSPGQGGTEAF
TRBV10-3,few,TRBJ1-4,10,AIKAGNEKLF
TRBV6-6,-,TRBJ1-2,13,ASSPWGREGYGYT
TRBV6-1,few,TRBJ1-1,11,ASGGTLNTEAF
TRBV5-1,few,TRBJ1-1,12,ASSLEGWNTEAF
TRBV5-1,few,TRBJ1-4,12,ASSPDRGGEKLF
TRBV19,-,TRBJ1-5,11,ASKDYVGQPQH
TRBV30,-,TRBJ1-2,12,AWSQKGPLYGYT
TRBV29-1,few,TRBJ1-2,11,SVGRSANYGYT
TRBV18,few,TRBJ2-1,14,ASSPGAQGAGDEQF
TRBV14,few,TRBJ1-1,11,ASSLNTGTSPF
TRBV10-3,few,TRBJ2-1,13,AISEVRGPYNEQF
TRBV10-3,few,TRBJ2-1,10,AITGQVNEQF
TRBV30,-,TRBJ2-1,11,AWSGISYNEQF
TRBV27,-,TRBJ1-2,12,ASSSPDRENGYT
TRBV5-6,-,TRBJ2-3,13,ASSHLTRSRDTQY
TRBV5-1,few,TRBJ1-1,12,ASSPQGADTEAF
TRBV5-1,few,TRBJ2-6,16,ASTPTGVNRAGANVLT
TRBV5-4,few,TRBJ2-2,12,ASSLNRGHGELF
TRBV28,few,TRBJ2-2,9,ATENTGELF
TRBV6-1,few,TRBJ1-2,12,ASSEGNTGSGYT
TRBV4-1,-,TRBJ2-1,12,ASSQGSQANEQF
TRBV4-1,-,TRBJ2-3,11,ASSQVGGDTQY
TRBV28,many,TRBJ2-3,11,ASSPIRGGGLP
TRBV6-5,few,TRBJ2-5,13,ASSPVVAGQETQY
TRBV4-1,few,TRBJ2-7,10,ASSRDSYEQY
TRBV7-2,few,TRBJ2-1,13,ASSLVGRGNNEQF
TRBV5-1,-,TRBJ1-5,13,ASSLGTGPVQPQH
TRBV4-2,-,TRBJ2-3,15,ASSQDAQGGSTDTQY
TRBV7-9,-,TRBJ2-5,14,ASSLDLGQGKETQY